This T cell receptor beta chain was profiled in a study of human T cells and chemical hapten exposure. Study-wide context: Sensitization applied 2% DPC to around 2 cm by around 2 cm of upper inner arm skin.

Specified time point: patch test 2, 6 weeks after DPC sensitization. Treatment described: therapeutic diphenylcyclopropenone sensitization with weekly scalp DPC. This clonotype was seen at least ten times. The target antigen is unknown. TCRdb re-called the RACE reads through MiXCR, storing one row per CDR3 protein. The table has 65,000 to 100,000 distinct CDR3 sequences, less than 8.5% seen once. Findings and limits, study-wide: Clustering by CDR3 similarity yielded significantly more large clusters from expanded TCRs than controls.

The sequenced sample was whole blood, obtained in connection with sensitization to the hapten diphenylcyclopropenone (DPC). The sequence came from a woman aged 25 to 39 with alopecia areata. Some clones in this sample may be carry-over from other donors' samples.

The CDR3 bases are TGTGCCAGCAGTGAAGGTAGGGATCAGCCCCAGCATTTT. Translation gives CASSEGRDQPQHF. The gene calls are TRBV6-1 and TRBJ1-5, with D uncertain. The CDR3 has 13 amino acids. V was trimmed by 1 base and J by 5 bases, leaving 6 bases between them. Germline assignment: CDR1 MNHNS and CDR2 SASEGT.